These 6 T cell receptor beta chains came from one sample sequenced in a study of T cell responses to AZD1222 COVID-19 vaccine. Some clones are missing from TCRdb's copy, which holds only in-frame ones; the method was immunoSEQ multiplex PCR. The sample lists more than 95,000 clones, approximately 90% occurring once. The input for sequencing was peripheral blood, taken 28 days after the second AZD1222 dose. The receptors derive from an adult who received the AZD1222 COVID-19 vaccine.

The V gene is TRBV7-3, the J gene TRBJ2-5; D uncertain. The CDR3 is made up of 13 amino acids. V was shortened by 0 bases and J by 2 bases, with 4 bases between the two germline ends. Germline V CDR1 and CDR2: SGHTA, FQGTGA. The CDR3 loop is CASSLTLQETQYF. The CDR3 coding sequence is TGTGCCAGCAGCTTAACCCTTCAAGAGACCCAGTACTTC.

This rearrangement joins TRBV9 to TRBJ2-1, with 7 bases aligning to TRBD2. The CDR3 runs 17 residues. Losses at the gene ends were 0 bases for V and 2 bases for J; bases not matched to a gene: 8. Germline V lookup: CDR1 SGDLS, CDR2 YYNGEE. CDR3 coding DNA: TGTGCCAGCAGCGTAGGGGCGGGAGTTCTTCCCTACAATGAGCAGTTCTTC. This codes for CASSVGAGVLPYNEQFF.

This chain joins TRBV15 and TRBJ2-5; 7 nucleotides line up with TRBD1. Germline-derived CDR1 and CDR2 are LNHNV and YYDKDF (reference sequence). The length of the CDR3 is 15 residues. V shed 2 bases, J shed 7 bases, and the junction held 10 bases outside the gene matches. This CDR3 reads CATSRPRTGGGTQYF. The CDR3 coding sequence is TGTGCCACCAGCAGACCACGGACAGGAGGTGGGACCCAGTACTTC.

CDR3: CASTSTGATEAFF. CDR3 coding DNA: TGTGCCAGCACCTCAACGGGGGCGACTGAAGCTTTCTTT. The chain couples TRBV28 to TRBJ1-1; maybe TRBD1 (6 bases). Germline CDR1 is MDHEN and CDR2 is SYDVKM. Trimming took 7 bases from V and 5 from J, leaving 14 bases between them. The CDR3 totals 13 residues.

The V call is TRBV28, the J call TRBJ1-1; D gene unclear. Trimming removed 7 bases at V and 6 bases at J, with 9 bases between. The CDR3 extends over 11 amino acids. CDR1 is MDHEN and CDR2 is SYDVKM in the germline V gene. Written as DNA, the CDR3 is TGTGCCAGCATGCGTCCCCCTGAAGCTTTCTTT. Translated: CASMRPPEAFF.

J is TRBJ1-6 and V is TRBV18, with 9 bases that match TRBD1. Per the germline V gene, CDR1 is KGHSH and CDR2 is LQKENI. J was trimmed by 10 bases and V by 3 bases; bases with no gene match: 7. This CDR3 has 15 residues. This CDR3 reads CASSPDRGDISPLHF. Written as DNA, the CDR3 is TGTGCCAGCTCACCGGACAGGGGAGATATATCACCCCTCCACTTT. The full variable domain, rest sourced from reference TRBV18 and TRBJ1-6, is NAGVMQNPRHLVRRRGQEARLRCSPMKGHSHVYWYRQLPEEGLKFMVYLQKENIIDESGMPKERFSAEFPKEGPSILRIQQVVRGDSAAYFCASSPDRGDISPLHFGNGTRLTVT.